Each of the 20 T cell receptor beta chains below was sequenced from the same sample in a study of shared clonotypes between healthy human individuals. TCRdb's copy holds only in-frame clones and misses some; the assay was immunoSEQ multiplex PCR. The sample carries millions of clones, about 92% recorded once. The sequenced sample was naive CD4+ T cells sorted from blood. Sample subset: CD45RA+ positively selected. Source of these receptors: a man in his late teens or twenties in good health.

The rearrangement links TRBV10-3 to TRBJ1-1, with 9 nucleotides matching TRBD1. Trimming took 3 bases from V and 1 from J; bases not matched to a gene: 9. The CDR3 length is 17 residues. Germline lookup yields CDR1 ENHRY and CDR2 SYGVKD. CDR3 nucleotides: TGTGCCATCAGTGAAAGGGGACAGGGAAGCGGGAACACTGAAGCTTTCTTT. Translated, it gives CAISERGQGSGNTEAFF.

This clone appeared once. The rearrangement uses TRBV2 and TRBJ2-1; 14 bases fit TRBD2. This CDR3 comprises 16 residues. Germline-derived CDR1 and CDR2 are SNHLY and FYNNEI. The junction had 5 bases not matched to a gene; V was cut back by 3 bases and J by 7 bases. DNA for the CDR3: TGTGCCAGCAGTGACAGGGGACTAGCGGGAGCAAATGAGCAGTTCTTC. It codes for CASSDRGLAGANEQFF.

In the case of this clone: The same CDR3 is also encoded by other DNA sequences in this sample. CDR3 protein: CASSVDQGTDTQYF. In DNA, the CDR3 is TGTGCCAGCAGCGTAGATCAGGGCACAGATACGCAGTATTTT. The gene calls are TRBV9 and TRBJ2-3; D not resolved. CDR1 SGDLS and CDR2 YYNGEE come from the germline V gene. This CDR3 spans 14 amino acids. The V gene lost 0 bases and the J gene lost 1 base, with 6 bases spanning the gap.

With respect to this clone: The sample holds other DNA sequences that translate to the same CDR3. V usage is TRBV7-2 and J usage is TRBJ2-1, with 9 bases identical to TRBD2. J gave up 4 bases and V 5 bases, and 6 bases lay outside the gene matches. The CDR3 sequence is 15 residues long. CDR1 and CDR2 (germline): SGHTA, FQGNSA. The CDR3 DNA follows: TGTGCCAGCAGCCCCACTAGCGGGTCGTACAATGAGCAGTTCTTC. Its protein is CASSPTSGSYNEQFF.

DNA of the CDR3: TGTGCCAGCGGGGAAGTCACTCCCGTCAATGAGCAGTTCTTC. Amino acids: CASGEVTPVNEQFF. J is TRBJ2-1 and V is TRBV25-1; no firm D call. CDR3 size: 14 residues. Germline V gene sequence: CDR1 MGHDK, CDR2 SYGVNS. Trimming shortened V by 8 bases and J by 6 bases, and 17 bases separated the two germline ends.

This chain links TRBV21-1 with TRBJ2-5; the table's D call TRBD1 went unverified against the DNA. TRBV21-1 constitutes a pseudogene. The CDR3 totals 15 residues. DNA for the CDR3: TGTGCCAGCAGCCAAGGACCAGGGGAACAAGGGACCCAGTACTTC. Translated: CASSQGPGEQGTQYF.

The chain carries TRBV2 and TRBJ2-2; 11 bases match TRBD2. V was pared by 4 bases and J by 7 bases, with 8 bases of the junction left unmatched. The CDR3 covers 16 residues. Germline-derived CDR1 and CDR2 are SNHLY and FYNNEI. CDR3 DNA sequence: TGTGCCAGCAGTGGCCCTAGCGGGGGGCGCGGCGGGGAGCTGTTTTTT. Translation gives CASSGPSGGRGGELFF.

This chain links TRBV10-3 with TRBJ2-7, with D unresolved. CDR1 and CDR2 (germline): ENHRY, SYGVKD. V was trimmed by 0 bases and J by 7 bases, leaving 7 bases between them. This CDR3 is built from 12 residues. The CDR3 region has the DNA TGTGCCATCAGTGAGTCCCCTTTAGAGCAGTACTTC. Translation: CAISESPLEQYF.

V gene TRBV19 combines with J gene TRBJ1-1; weak D call: TRBD1 (5 bases). The V gene's germline CDR1 is LNHDA and CDR2 SQIVND (reference sequence). This CDR3 spans 16 amino acids. V lost 6 bases, J lost 2 bases, and 19 bases lay in between. CDR3 sequence: CASSILQLGANTEAFF. DNA for the CDR3: TGTGCCAGTAGCATCCTTCAACTAGGGGCCAACACTGAAGCTTTCTTT. The full variable domain, completed using reference TRBV19 and TRBJ1-1, is DGGITQSPKYLFRKEGQNVTLSCEQNLNHDAMYWYRQDPGQGLRLIYYSQIVNDFQKGDIAEGYSVSREKKESFPLTVTSAQKNPTAFYLCASSILQLGANTEAFFGQGTRLTVV.

The chain links TRBV7-2 to TRBJ2-7; D possibly matches TRBD1 or TRBD2 (6 bases each). The CDR3 extends over 14 amino acids. V lost 1 base and J 12 bases, leaving 19 bases between the germline ends. The germline CDR1 and CDR2 sequences are SGHTA and FQGNSA. CDR3 nucleotides: TGTGCCAGCAGCTTAGGGAGGGGACACCCCGTCCCGTACTTC. It yields the protein CASSLGRGHPVPYF.

Concerning this clone: Other nucleotide sequences from this sample produce the same CDR3. J is TRBJ1-4 and V is TRBV18, with D perhaps matching TRBD1 (5 bases). CDR3 length: 15 amino acids. Per the germline V gene, CDR1 is KGHSH and CDR2 is LQKENI. The V end lost 6 bases, the J end lost 0 bases, and 11 bases lay between the germline ends. The CDR3 loop reads CASSLGAATNEKLFF. CDR3 nucleotides: TGTGCCAGCTCCCTTGGGGCAGCAACTAATGAAAAACTGTTTTTT. Full variable domain (missing parts from reference TRBV18 and TRBJ1-4): NAGVMQNPRHLVRRRGQEARLRCSPMKGHSHVYWYRQLPEEGLKFMVYLQKENIIDESGMPKERFSAEFPKEGPSILRIQQVVRGDSAAYFCASSLGAATNEKLFFGSGTQLSVL.

This rearrangement joins TRBV5-1 to TRBJ2-7, with TRBD1 matching over 7 bases. Germline V gene lookup returns CDR1 SGHRS and CDR2 YFSETQ. The CDR3 totals 13 residues. V dropped 4 bases and J dropped 3; count of bases not matched to a gene: 4. The CDR3 loop is CASSIDRVYEQYF. Written as DNA, the CDR3 is TGCGCCAGCAGCATCGACAGGGTCTACGAGCAGTACTTC.

The chain couples TRBV7-2 to TRBJ2-7; perhaps D is TRBD1 or TRBD2 (5 bases each). The CDR3 sequence is 14 residues long. V was cut by 5 bases and J by 2 bases, with 13 bases left in between. CDR1 is SGHTA and CDR2 is FQGNSA in the germline V gene. The CDR3 spells CASSRGTETYEQYF. For the CDR3, the DNA is TGTGCCAGCAGCCGAGGGACGGAGACCTACGAGCAGTACTTC.

The chain is built from TRBV5-1 and TRBJ2-5; weak D call: TRBD2 (5 bases). The J call is doubtful: the DNA matches TRBJ2-7 better. CDR3 length: 13 amino acids. Germline V CDR1 and CDR2: SGHRS, YFSETQ. In DNA, the CDR3 is TGCGCCAGCAGCCCGGTAGCGAGGTACGAGCAGTACTTC. Protein sequence: CASSPVARYEQYF.

The chain uses TRBV30 and TRBJ1-6; D is ambiguous. Germline CDR1 and CDR2: GTSNPN and SVGIG (reference sequence). The CDR3 is 16 amino acids. V was pared by 0 bases and J by 0 bases, with 9 bases between. CDR3 sequence (DNA): TGTGCCTGGAGTGTACTTAAAAGCTCCTATAATTCACCCCTCCACTTT. It specifies CAWSVLKSSYNSPLHF.

J is TRBJ1-1 and V is TRBV28, with 7 bases fitting TRBD1. CDR3 length: 13 amino acids. V lost 6 bases to trimming and J lost 2 bases; unmatched junction nucleotides: 3. Germline CDR1 reads MDHEN; CDR2 reads SYDVKM. Here the CDR3 DNA reads TGTGCCAGCAGGAGGGGGCTAAACACTGAAGCTTTCTTT. Translated: CASRRGLNTEAFF.

J is TRBJ1-4 and V is TRBV6-1, with a possible D match to TRBD1 (6 bases). Per germline, CDR1 MNHNS and CDR2 SASEGT. This CDR3 comprises 14 residues. V was pared by 7 bases and J by 8 bases, with 17 bases between. In nucleotides, the CDR3 is TGTGCCAGCACCTCAGGGGCGCTTGGAGAAAAACTGTTTTTT. It encodes CASTSGALGEKLFF.

This rearrangement joins TRBV5-1 to TRBJ2-1; possibly TRBD1 for D (6 bases). V lost 5 bases and J 4 bases, leaving 13 bases between the germline ends. The CDR3 is 14 amino acids. In germline, CDR1 is SGHRS, CDR2 YFSETQ. CDR3 loop: CASSLLQGYNEQFF. The CDR3 nucleotides read TGCGCCAGCAGTTTACTCCAGGGGTACAATGAGCAGTTCTTC.

This clone is a singleton in its sample. This rearrangement joins TRBV30 to TRBJ2-5, with a weak D call TRBD1 (6 bases). The CDR3 contains 11 residues. The V gene lost 6 bases and the J gene lost 8 bases, with 13 bases spanning the gap. The germline V gene encodes CDR1 GTSNPN and CDR2 SVGIG (reference sequence). The CDR3 nucleotides read TGTGCCTGCAAACAGGGTCCAACCCAGTACTTC. This translates into CACKQGPTQYF.

The rearrangement links TRBV27 to TRBJ2-3; D could derive from TRBD1 or TRBD2 (6 bases each). Germline V gene sequence: CDR1 MNHEY, CDR2 SMNVEV (reference sequence). V was shortened by 4 bases and J by 6 bases, with 17 bases between the two germline ends. The CDR3 is 15 residues long. The CDR3 nucleotides are TGTGCCAGCAGTTCCACCGCAAGGGGGGCCGATACGCAGTATTTT. Protein: CASSSTARGADTQYF.